Shown below are 21 T cell receptor beta chains from a single sample sequenced in a study of T cell responses to AZD1222 COVID-19 vaccine. The table came from immunoSEQ multiplex PCR; TCRdb's copy has only in-frame clones and leaves some out. This table has fewer than 150,000 clones, 65% to 90% appearing once. Here the sequenced sample was peripheral blood, taken on day 0 of AZD1222 vaccination. These receptors came from an adult in good health.

The V gene is TRBV7-8, the J gene TRBJ2-7, with D possibly TRBD2 on 5 matching bases. The CDR3 has 14 residues. CDR1 is SGHVS and CDR2 is FQNEAQ in the germline V gene. V was clipped by 6 bases and J by 2 bases, with 14 bases between them. The CDR3 region is CASSTRTPAYEQYF. As DNA, the CDR3 is TGTGCCAGCAGTACTAGAACTCCTGCCTACGAGCAGTACTTC.

This sequence joins TRBV19 and TRBJ2-1, with a weak D call TRBD1 (5 bases). V lost 2 bases and J 4 bases, leaving 12 bases between the germline ends. The CDR3 sequence is 15 residues long. Germline CDR1 and CDR2: LNHDA and SQIVND (reference sequence). Here the CDR3 reads CASSIRAGIYNEQFF. DNA for the CDR3: TGTGCCAGTAGTATAAGGGCAGGGATTTACAATGAGCAGTTCTTC.

This clone was counted between two and nine times. V gene TRBV29-1 combines with J gene TRBJ2-1, with D hard to call. This CDR3 region has 13 residues. V lost 5 bases, J lost 8 bases, and 16 bases lay in between. Germline assignment: CDR1 SQVTM and CDR2 ANQGSEA. The CDR3 is CSVTSVRSDEQFF. As DNA, the CDR3 is TGCAGCGTTACATCTGTGCGTTCTGATGAGCAGTTCTTC.

V usage is TRBV28 and J usage is TRBJ2-2, with TRBD1 as a possible D gene (5 bases). The CDR3 contains 15 residues. Between the trimmed V and J ends, which lost 2 bases and 4 bases, there was a span of 11 bases. Germline loops: CDR1 MDHEN, CDR2 SYDVKM. The CDR3 region has the DNA TGTGCCAGCAGTTTAGCAGGGTCGACCACCGGGGAGCTGTTTTTT. It encodes CASSLAGSTTGELFF. The entire variable domain, with the rest obtained from reference TRBV28 and TRBJ2-2, is as follows: DVKVTQSSRYLVKRTGEKVFLECVQDMDHENMFWYRQDPGLGLRLIYFSYDVKMKEKGDIPEGYSVSREKKERFSLILESASTNQTSMYLCASSLAGSTTGELFFGEGSRLTVL.

The chain's CDR3 is CASSLEGASYNSPLHF. The CDR3 coding sequence is TGTGCCAGCAGTTTGGAGGGGGCATCCTATAATTCACCCCTCCACTTT. The gene calls are TRBV27 and TRBJ1-6; 7 bases line up with TRBD1. The trim removed 3 bases at V and 1 base at J, leaving 3 bases unmatched. The CDR3 runs 16 residues. Germline V gives CDR1 MNHEY, CDR2 SMNVEV (reference sequence).

The chain carries TRBV3-1 (or the pseudogene TRBV3-2) and TRBJ2-7, with D hard to call. V was clipped by 1 base and J by 13 bases, with 20 bases between them. Germline V gene sequence: CDR1 LGHDT, CDR2 YNNKEL (reference sequence). The CDR3 covers 14 residues. DNA of the CDR3: TGTGCCAGCAGCCAAGCCAAATCCTTAGGCCTACCATACTTC. Protein sequence: CASSQAKSLGLPYF.

The V and J genes are TRBV5-1 and TRBJ2-2; D remains ambiguous. Trimming took off 0 bases at V and 1 base at J, with 10 bases between the two ends. This CDR3 has 16 residues. Germline V gene data show CDR1 as SGHRS and CDR2 as YFSETQ. CDR3 residues: CASSLGLLENTGELFF. In nucleotides, the CDR3 is TGCGCCAGCAGCTTGGGACTCCTAGAGAACACCGGGGAGCTGTTTTTT.

The CDR3 loop is CASGWGPATQETQYF. In DNA, the CDR3 is TGCGCCAGCGGCTGGGGCCCCGCGACCCAAGAGACCCAGTACTTC. The chain combines TRBV5-1 with TRBJ2-5; D may be TRBD1 (5 bases). CDR1 is SGHRS, CDR2 YFSETQ, per germline. Between the trimmed V and J ends, which lost 7 bases and 1 base, there was a span of 17 bases. The CDR3 is 15 amino acids.

This clone was detected once. J is TRBJ2-5 and V is TRBV19, with 8 positions matching TRBD2. The V and J ends lost 3 bases and 0 bases, in that order; junction bases with no gene match: 3. The CDR3 runs to 15 residues. The germline gives CDR1 LNHDA, CDR2 SQIVND (reference sequence). As DNA, the CDR3 is TGTGCCAGTAGTATTCGGGGGGGGTACCAAGAGACCCAGTACTTC. Protein sequence: CASSIRGGYQETQYF.

There are a few counts of this clone. The J gene is TRBJ2-7, the V gene TRBV11-2; D possibly corresponds to TRBD2 (6 bases). Germline CDR1 reads SGHAT; CDR2 reads FQNNGV. V lost 5 bases and J lost 2, with 13 bases in between. The CDR3 spans 14 residues. CDR3 in amino acids: CASSRGTLAYEQYF. The CDR3 DNA reads TGTGCCAGCAGCCGGGGGACGTTAGCCTACGAGCAGTACTTC.

The V call is TRBV11-1, the J call TRBJ2-1; 12 bases map to TRBD2. Germline assignment: CDR1 SGHAT and CDR2 FQDESV (reference sequence). This CDR3 contains 15 residues. The J segment lost 7 bases and the V segment lost 4 bases, leaving 5 bases of the junction unmatched. The CDR3: CASSYTSGRQNEQFF. CDR3 bases: TGTGCCAGCAGCTATACTAGCGGGAGGCAAAATGAGCAGTTCTTC.

J is TRBJ1-1 and V is TRBV7-9, with no clear D. The CDR3 totals 14 residues. Looked up from germline, CDR1 is SEHNR and CDR2 is FQNEAQ (reference sequence). V lost 4 bases to trimming and J lost 1 base, with 10 bases between them. The CDR3 DNA sequence: TGTGCCAGCAGCTCAGCTTCCGCGAACACTGAAGCTTTCTTT. It codes for CASSSASANTEAFF.

This chain connects TRBV7-8 to TRBJ1-3, with D possibly matching TRBD1 (5 bases). This CDR3 contains 18 residues. Trimming removed 0 bases at V and 0 bases at J, with 15 bases between. CDR1 is SGHVS and CDR2 is FQNEAQ in the germline V gene. In DNA form, the CDR3 reads TGTGCCAGCAGCTTAGCGCTGGGGCCGCGGGGCTCTGGAAACACCATATATTTT. Protein sequence: CASSLALGPRGSGNTIYF.

J is TRBJ2-1 and V is TRBV19; possibly TRBD1 for D (5 bases). Germline CDR1 reads LNHDA; CDR2 reads SQIVND (reference sequence). V was clipped by 10 bases and J by 1 base, with 11 bases between them. The CDR3 spans 13 residues. CDR3 in amino acids: CATQGPSYNEQFF. CDR3 bases: TGTGCCACCCAGGGTCCTTCCTACAATGAGCAGTTCTTC.

The gene calls are TRBV6-5 and TRBJ2-1; 9 nucleotides line up with TRBD1. The CDR3 covers 14 residues. Trimming at V came to 6 bases and at J to 6 bases, leaving 6 bases not matched to a gene. The germline V gene encodes CDR1 MNHEY and CDR2 SVGAGI. Here the CDR3 reads CASRGTGIGNEQFF. CDR3 coding DNA: TGTGCCAGCAGAGGGACAGGGATTGGCAATGAGCAGTTCTTC.

The chain recombines TRBV7-9 with TRBJ2-7; D is unclear. The CDR3 is 15 amino acids. V was pared by 1 base and J by 0 bases, with 10 bases between. The germline CDR1 and CDR2 sequences are SEHNR and FQNEAQ (reference sequence). The CDR3 DNA follows: TGTGCCAGCAGCTTAGATGGCATAAGCTCCTACGAGCAGTACTTC. Residues: CASSLDGISSYEQYF.

This sequence joins TRBV11-3 and TRBJ2-1; D gene uncertain. Germline V gives CDR1 SGHNT, CDR2 YENEEA. The germline V and J ends were trimmed by 0 bases and 9 bases, with 9 bases remaining between them. This CDR3 has 13 amino acids. The CDR3 coding sequence is TGTGCCAGCAGCTTAGATCGCCCGGGTGAGCAGTTCTTC. Encoded protein: CASSLDRPGEQFF.

The chain employs TRBV6-5 and TRBJ1-1; D not resolved. The V end lost 6 bases, the J end lost 2 bases, and 13 bases lay between the germline ends. Germline CDR1 reads MNHEY; CDR2 reads SVGAGI. This CDR3 comprises 14 residues. DNA of the CDR3: TGTGCCAGCAGCCCCGCAGGATCCAACACTGAAGCTTTCTTT. It yields the protein CASSPAGSNTEAFF.

The CDR3, as DNA: TGTGCCAGCTCTCCGACAGGGGGCGACTATGGCTACACCTTC. This sequence encodes CASSPTGGDYGYTF. This rearrangement joins TRBV18 to TRBJ1-2; 10 nucleotides line up with TRBD1. This CDR3 is built from 14 residues. The germline V gene encodes CDR1 KGHSH and CDR2 LQKENI. J was trimmed by 3 bases and V by 6 bases; bases with no gene match: 4.

The chain employs TRBV5-4 and TRBJ2-3; a weak D match, TRBD1 (5 bases). The germline V gene has CDR1 SGHNT and CDR2 YYREEE (reference sequence). The CDR3 has 14 amino acids. Trimming shortened V by 4 bases and J by 1 base, and 10 bases separated the two germline ends. The CDR3: CASSAVRGTDTQYF. The CDR3 nucleotides read TGTGCCAGCAGCGCAGTCAGGGGCACAGATACGCAGTATTTT.

This clone appeared a few times. The chain carries TRBV5-4 and TRBJ1-2; D is ambiguous. Germline CDR1 SGHNT, CDR2 YYREEE (reference sequence). The CDR3 is made up of 13 amino acids. V gave up 3 bases and J gave up 8 bases, with 14 bases separating them. In DNA form, the CDR3 reads TGTGCCAGCAGCTCAACGAGGAGTGACGGCTACACCTTC. Encoded protein: CASSSTRSDGYTF. The whole variable domain, remainder taken from reference TRBV5-4 and TRBJ1-2, is ETGVTQSPTHLIKTRGQQVTLRCSSQSGHNTVSWYQQALGQGPQFIFQYYREEENGRGNFPPRFSGLQFPNYSSELNVNALELDDSALYLCASSSTRSDGYTFGSGTRLTVV.